This T cell receptor (beta chain) originates from a study of blood T cell repertoires in COVID-19. Whole-study context: Samples taken during acute and convalescent COVID-19 were collected in the United States, Italy and Spain.

In the original analysis: Counts of nucleated cells, estimated from reference gene primer amplification, were obtained. TCRdb keeps only in-frame clones here, not all; method: immunoSEQ multiplex PCR. That table supplies the V and J calls and clone size; D and trimming were determined from the DNA. This table has about 90,000 clones, about 89% appearing once. Germline CDR1 and CDR2: MNHEY and SMNVEV (reference sequence). This CDR3 region has 17 residues. J was trimmed by 0 bases and V by 3 bases; bases with no gene match: 6. The chain recombines TRBV27 with TRBJ2-1; 9 bases map to TRBD2. The specimen sequenced was peripheral blood. The clonotype was recovered from a man aged 50 to 60 with COVID-19, enrolled during active disease. For the CDR3, the DNA is TGTGCCAGCAGTTTGAAACGCGGGGGGGCCTCCTACAATGAGCAGTTCTTC. Translated, it gives CASSLKRGGASYNEQFF.